Following are 19 T cell receptor beta chains from one sample sequenced in a study of blood T cell repertoires in COVID-19. Libraries were prepared by immunoSEQ multiplex PCR; TCRdb keeps only in-frame clonotypes and omits some of them. The repertoire includes 85,000 to 130,000 clones, about 91% of them detected once, and approximately 5.5% sits in the top ten. The specimen sequenced was peripheral blood. These receptors all come from a human donor in a cohort sampled during active COVID-19.

J is TRBJ1-1 and V is TRBV30; maybe TRBD1 (5 bases). V was shortened by 4 bases and J by 2 bases, with 20 bases between the two germline ends. The germline V gene has CDR1 GTSNPN and CDR2 SVGIG (reference sequence). The CDR3 covers 16 residues. The DNA for the CDR3 is TGTGCCTGGACCCCGGGGGGGTCACATCGAAACACTGAAGCTTTCTTT. Translated, it gives CAWTPGGSHRNTEAFF.

This chain connects TRBV7-9 to TRBJ2-1; 9 bases line up with TRBD1. The V gene end was trimmed by 6 bases and the J gene end by 5 bases; junction bases not matched to a gene: 8. The CDR3 extends over 15 amino acids. The germline gives CDR1 SEHNR, CDR2 FQNEAQ (reference sequence). CDR3 coding DNA: TGTGCCAGCAGTTCGGGACAGGGAACCGACAATGAGCAGTTCTTC. This sequence encodes CASSSGQGTDNEQFF.

The table lists this clone with a count of one. The CDR3 sequence is CASAQATGQGFVDEQYF. Written as DNA, the CDR3 is TGTGCCAGCGCGCAGGCAACAGGACAGGGGTTCGTCGACGAGCAGTACTTC. The chain joins TRBV7-6 to TRBJ2-7; TRBD1 matches at 9 bases. CDR1 is SGHVS and CDR2 is FNYEAQ in the germline V gene. The CDR3 totals 17 residues. After removal of 8 bases from V and 5 bases from J, the junction contained 19 bases not matched to a gene.

The gene calls are TRBV7-8 and TRBJ1-1; possible D gene TRBD1, 6 bases. Per the germline V gene, CDR1 is SGHVS and CDR2 is FQNEAQ. The CDR3 length is 18 residues. Between the trimmed V and J ends, which lost 6 bases and 7 bases, there was a span of 30 bases. CDR3 in amino acids: CASSYTGFKVGGLSEAFF. The CDR3 nucleotides are TGTGCCAGCAGTTATACAGGGTTCAAGGTCGGCGGATTAAGTGAAGCTTTCTTT.

This chain links TRBV9 with TRBJ1-2; 9 bases line up with TRBD1. CDR1 is SGDLS, CDR2 YYNGEE, per germline. With 3 bases clipped from V and 8 bases from J, the junction kept 8 bases outside the gene matches. This CDR3 comprises 14 residues. The CDR3 DNA reads as TGTGCCAGCAGCGAGGGGGACAGGGCTAGCGGCTACACCTTC. Encoded protein: CASSEGDRASGYTF.

This clone was detected only once. The chain is built from TRBV28 and TRBJ2-7, with 9 bases lining up with TRBD1. The length of the CDR3 is 15 residues. With V trimmed by 6 bases and J by 5 bases, 11 bases remained unmatched. CDR1 MDHEN and CDR2 SYDVKM come from the germline V gene. The CDR3 loop is CASSTAGTGIHEQYF. CDR3 in DNA: TGTGCCAGCAGCACTGCCGGGACAGGGATCCACGAGCAGTACTTC.

The chain recombines TRBV5-1 with TRBJ2-2; 8 bases are shared with TRBD2. V shed 1 base and J 11 bases; nucleotides not matched to a gene: 13. The length of the CDR3 is 16 residues. Germline CDR1 and CDR2: SGHRS and YFSETQ. CDR3 nucleotides: TGCGCCAGCAGCTTGAGCAGGACTAGCTTGGCGACAGAGCTGTTTTTT. This codes for CASSLSRTSLATELFF. The variable domain in full, with the rest retrieved from reference TRBV5-1 and TRBJ2-2, is KAGVTQTPRYLIKTRGQQVTLSCSPISGHRSVSWYQQTPGQGLQFLFEYFSETQRNKGNFPGRFSGRQFSNSRSEMNVSTLELGDSALYLCASSLSRTSLATELFFGEGSRLTVL.

J is TRBJ2-7 and V is TRBV28; 10 bases are a match to TRBD2. CDR3 length: 19 residues. CDR1 is MDHEN, CDR2 SYDVKM, per germline. The J segment lost 2 bases and the V segment lost 5 bases, leaving 18 bases of the junction unmatched. In nucleotides, the CDR3 is TGTGCCAGCAGTCTGCCCGGGGGCAGGACTAGCGGACTGACCTACGAGCAGTACTTC. Translation: CASSLPGGRTSGLTYEQYF.

This sequence joins TRBV25-1 and TRBJ2-7; no clear D gene. The ends were cut back, 5 bases at V and 7 bases at J, with 12 bases in the middle. Germline V CDR1 and CDR2: MGHDK, SYGVNS. The CDR3 runs 12 residues. In nucleotides, the CDR3 is TGTGCCAGCAGTAATCATTGGCGGGAGCAGTACTTC. As protein: CASSNHWREQYF.

J is TRBJ2-6 and V is TRBV19, with D uncertain. The CDR3 spans 14 residues. The germline V gene has CDR1 LNHDA and CDR2 SQIVND (reference sequence). Trimming cost V 3 bases and J 0 bases, with 3 bases left between them. CDR3 region: CASSILSGANVLTF. The CDR3 region has the DNA TGTGCCAGTAGTATCCTCTCTGGGGCCAACGTCCTGACTTTC.

The chain combines TRBV30 with TRBJ2-7, with 7 bases that match TRBD2. The CDR3 extends over 15 amino acids. Per germline, CDR1 GTSNPN and CDR2 SVGIG (reference sequence). With V trimmed by 0 bases and J by 4 bases, 9 bases remained unmatched. CDR3 sequence reads: CAWSVLGGGRYEQYF. Written as DNA, the CDR3 is TGTGCCTGGAGTGTACTGGGGGGGGGTAGGTACGAGCAGTACTTC.

The rearrangement joins TRBV7-9 to TRBJ2-3, with D tentatively TRBD2 (5 bases). V lost 5 bases and J lost 2, with 14 bases in between. Germline CDR1 is SEHNR and CDR2 is FQNEAQ (reference sequence). This CDR3 comprises 15 residues. DNA of the CDR3: TGTGCCAGCAGCGTGGTAGCGTACCACACAGATACGCAGTATTTT. Translated: CASSVVAYHTDTQYF.

V gene TRBV7-8 combines with J gene TRBJ1-6, with 9 bases lining up with TRBD1. Looked up from germline, CDR1 is SGHVS and CDR2 is FQNEAQ. The V and J ends lost 6 bases and 8 bases, in that order; junction bases with no gene match: 8. The CDR3 is 15 residues long. CDR3: CASRGRRTGDSPLHF. CDR3 coding DNA: TGTGCCAGCAGAGGTCGTCGGACAGGGGATTCACCCCTCCACTTT. Full variable domain (outside the CDR3, taken from reference TRBV7-8 and TRBJ1-6): GAGVSQSPRYKVAKRGQDVALRCDPISGHVSLFWYQQALGQGPEFLTYFQNEAQLDKSGLPSDRFFAERPEGSVSTLKIQRTQQEDSAVYLCASRGRRTGDSPLHFGNGTRLTVT.

This rearrangement joins TRBV3-1 (or the pseudogene TRBV3-2) to TRBJ2-7, with D uncertain. This CDR3 comprises 14 residues. Trimming stripped 3 bases from V and 3 bases from J, with 12 bases between. The germline V gene has CDR1 LGHDT and CDR2 YNNKEL (reference sequence). CDR3 sequence (DNA): TGTGCCAGCAGCCACTCGAGCCTCTACTACGAGCAGTACTTC. Protein: CASSHSSLYYEQYF.

In DNA form, the CDR3 reads TGCGCCAGCAGCTTGTACAGGACAGGTGATGAAGCTTTCTTT. Amino acids: CASSLYRTGDEAFF. This chain uses TRBV5-1 with TRBJ1-1; 7 bases are shared with TRBD1. The CDR3 is 14 amino acids. V dropped 1 base and J dropped 7; count of bases not matched to a gene: 7. From germline, CDR1 is SGHRS and CDR2 YFSETQ.

The V and J genes are TRBV5-1 and TRBJ2-3; the D gene is possibly TRBD2 (6 bases). V was pared by 4 bases and J by 1 base, with 13 bases between. CDR1 and CDR2 from the germline V gene are SGHRS and YFSETQ. This CDR3 has 15 amino acids. CDR3 region: CASSLRTTGTDTQYF. The CDR3 region has the DNA TGCGCCAGCAGCCTCAGGACTACAGGCACAGATACGCAGTATTTT.

The rearrangement links TRBV28 to TRBJ1-3, with D possibly being TRBD1 (5 bases). V gave up 6 bases and J gave up 2 bases, with 17 bases separating them. The CDR3 has 16 residues. Germline CDR1 is MDHEN and CDR2 is SYDVKM. DNA of the CDR3: TGTGCCAGCAGGGACACCCTGGAGGGCGCTGGAAACACCATATATTTT. This encodes CASRDTLEGAGNTIYF. Using reference TRBV28 and TRBJ1-3 for the parts outside the CDR3, the full variable domain is DVKVTQSSRYLVKRTGEKVFLECVQDMDHENMFWYRQDPGLGLRLIYFSYDVKMKEKGDIPEGYSVSREKKERFSLILESASTNQTSMYLCASRDTLEGAGNTIYFGEGSWLTVV.

The J gene is TRBJ2-7, the V gene TRBV6-5; a weak D match, TRBD2 (5 bases). V was trimmed by 2 bases and J by 6 bases, leaving 11 bases between them. The CDR3 covers 13 residues. Germline V gene lookup returns CDR1 MNHEY and CDR2 SVGAGI. The CDR3, as DNA: TGTGCCAGCAGTTACGAGAGGGCCTCCGAGCAGTACTTC. Translating it yields CASSYERASEQYF.

The V call is TRBV7-5, the J call TRBJ2-5; the table gives TRBD2 as D, unverified against the DNA. TRBV7-5 constitutes a pseudogene. CDR3 length: 17 amino acids. CDR3 in amino acids: CVRSSVISGLAGETQYF. The CDR3 coding sequence is TGTGTCAGAAGCTCCGTGATTTCGGGACTAGCGGGAGAGACCCAGTACTTC.